This is a list of T cell receptor beta chains from one sample in a study of blood T cell repertoires in COVID-19. This table comes from immunoSEQ multiplex PCR, and its TCRdb copy is limited to in-frame clones, with some not included. The repertoire holds some 110,000 clones, with around 74% as singletons. Sequenced material: peripheral blood. All receptors derive from a woman between 70 and 85 years old with acute or convalescent COVID-19. The CDR3 runs from the conserved cysteine through the conserved F or W. Fields, in order: V gene, J gene, D gene, clone size, CDR3 DNA, CDR3 protein. D genes are given only for firm matches. Clone size is shown for a subset of rows, as once, few, many or a class of expanded clone.

v_call: TRBV5-1; j_call: TRBJ2-2; d_call: TRBD1; clone_size: NA; cdr3_nt: TGCGCCAGCAGCTTCAGACAGGGGGCGAACACCGGGGAGCTGTTTTTT; cdr3_aa: CASSFRQGANTGELFF
v_call: TRBV5-1; j_call: TRBJ2-3; d_call: NA; clone_size: NA; cdr3_nt: TGCGCCAGCAGCTTGGCCTCCCTTCCAGATACGCAGTATTTT; cdr3_aa: CASSLASLPDTQYF
v_call: TRBV7-9; j_call: TRBJ2-7; d_call: NA; clone_size: NA; cdr3_nt: TGTGCCAGCAGCTTAGAGGGGGGGCAGTACGAGCAGTACTTC; cdr3_aa: CASSLEGGQYEQYF
v_call: TRBV6-5; j_call: TRBJ1-2; d_call: TRBD1; clone_size: NA; cdr3_nt: TGTGCCAGCAGTCAAACAGGGGTAGATTTCTTCGGCTACACCTTC; cdr3_aa: CASSQTGVDFFGYTF
v_call: TRBV3-1/TRBV3-2; j_call: TRBJ2-7; d_call: TRBD1; clone_size: few; cdr3_nt: TGTGCCAGCAGCCAACGGACAGGTGGAGTCTACGAGCAGTACTTC; cdr3_aa: CASSQRTGGVYEQYF
v_call: TRBV27; j_call: TRBJ1-2; d_call: TRBD1; clone_size: once; cdr3_nt: TGTGCCAGCAGGCTGGGACAGTCATCTTATGGCTACACCTTC; cdr3_aa: CASRLGQSSYGYTF
v_call: TRBV3-1/TRBV3-2; j_call: TRBJ2-7; d_call: TRBD1; clone_size: NA; cdr3_nt: TGTGCCAGCAGCCAAGGTGTCGGGGGACAGGCCTACGAGCAGTACTTC; cdr3_aa: CASSQGVGGQAYEQYF
v_call: TRBV7-7; j_call: TRBJ2-5; d_call: TRBD2; clone_size: few; cdr3_nt: TGTGCCAGCAGCTTATTAGCGGGGGGGACTCAGGGAGAGACCCAGTACTTC; cdr3_aa: CASSLLAGGTQGETQYF
v_call: TRBV18; j_call: TRBJ2-4; d_call: TRBD1; clone_size: NA; cdr3_nt: TGTGCCAGCTCCCGTACAGGGGTCGAAAACATTCAGTACTTC; cdr3_aa: CASSRTGVENIQYF
v_call: TRBV5-1; j_call: TRBJ2-5; d_call: TRBD1; clone_size: NA; cdr3_nt: TGCGCCAGCAGCTTAGCCGGGACAGGGGGGTTTGAGACCCAGTACTTC; cdr3_aa: CASSLAGTGGFETQYF
v_call: TRBV11-3; j_call: TRBJ2-1; d_call: NA; clone_size: NA; cdr3_nt: TGTGCCAGCAGCGACAGATTTTCCTACAATGAGCAGTTCTTC; cdr3_aa: CASSDRFSYNEQFF
v_call: TRBV2; j_call: TRBJ2-7; d_call: TRBD2; clone_size: NA; cdr3_nt: TGTGCCAGCAGTGAAGCGGGCGCGGGGGGGACCTACGAGCAGTACTTC; cdr3_aa: CASSEAGAGGTYEQYF
v_call: TRBV4-1; j_call: TRBJ2-3; d_call: TRBD2; clone_size: NA; cdr3_nt: TGCGCCAGCAGCCAAGATAGGACTAGCGGGGGGACGATCACAGATACGCAGTATTTT; cdr3_aa: CASSQDRTSGGTITDTQYF
v_call: TRBV5-1; j_call: TRBJ2-5; d_call: TRBD1; clone_size: NA; cdr3_nt: TGCGCCAGCAGCTTGGCATGGACAGGGGATGGTGAGACCCAGTACTTC; cdr3_aa: CASSLAWTGDGETQYF
v_call: TRBV5-8; j_call: TRBJ2-2; d_call: TRBD2; clone_size: NA; cdr3_nt: TGTGCCAGCAGCCCCGGGACTAGCTACACCGGGGAGCTGTTTTTT; cdr3_aa: CASSPGTSYTGELFF
v_call: TRBV6-2/TRBV6-3; j_call: TRBJ2-1; d_call: NA; clone_size: NA; cdr3_nt: TGTGCCAGCAGTTACTTGAGGTTTCCGTACAATGAGCAGTTCTTC; cdr3_aa: CASSYLRFPYNEQFF
v_call: TRBV10-3; j_call: TRBJ2-7; d_call: NA; clone_size: NA; cdr3_nt: TGTGCCATCAGTGAACCAGGGTCGAGCTCCTACGAGCAGTACTTC; cdr3_aa: CAISEPGSSSYEQYF
v_call: TRBV18; j_call: TRBJ2-5; d_call: TRBD2; clone_size: NA; cdr3_nt: TGTGCCAGCTCCCTGGGACTAGCGGGGGGCCCAAACCAAGAGACCCAGTACTTC; cdr3_aa: CASSLGLAGGPNQETQYF
v_call: TRBV3-1/TRBV3-2; j_call: TRBJ1-1; d_call: NA; clone_size: NA; cdr3_nt: TGTGCCAGCAGCCAACTTACTGAAGCTTTCTTT; cdr3_aa: CASSQLTEAFF
v_call: TRBV12-3/TRBV12-4; j_call: TRBJ2-1; d_call: NA; clone_size: NA; cdr3_nt: TGTGCCAGCAGTTTCGGGGGCTACAATGAGCAGTTCTTC; cdr3_aa: CASSFGGYNEQFF
v_call: TRBV7-7; j_call: TRBJ1-3; d_call: NA; clone_size: NA; cdr3_nt: TGTGCCAGCAGCTTAACTGACTCTGGAAACACCATATATTTT; cdr3_aa: CASSLTDSGNTIYF
v_call: TRBV10-2; j_call: TRBJ2-1; d_call: TRBD1; clone_size: NA; cdr3_nt: TGCGCCAGCAGTGAGTCTGGTGGACAGGGGTACGAGCAGTTCTTC; cdr3_aa: CASSESGGQGYEQFF
v_call: TRBV30; j_call: TRBJ2-3; d_call: NA; clone_size: NA; cdr3_nt: TGTGCCTGGAGTCAACGGGACACCCTGACAGATACGCAGTATTTT; cdr3_aa: CAWSQRDTLTDTQYF
v_call: TRBV19; j_call: TRBJ2-7; d_call: NA; clone_size: few; cdr3_nt: TGTGCCAGTAGTCGGGAGACGGCGACCTACGAGCAGTACTTC; cdr3_aa: CASSRETATYEQYF
v_call: TRBV5-5; j_call: TRBJ1-5; d_call: NA; clone_size: NA; cdr3_nt: TGTGCCAGCAGTTCCACAGGAGTTAGCAATCAGCCCCAGCATTTT; cdr3_aa: CASSSTGVSNQPQHF
v_call: TRBV5-1; j_call: TRBJ2-7; d_call: TRBD1; clone_size: few; cdr3_nt: TGCGCCAGCAGCACCCGGACAGGATTGTACGAGCAGTACTTC; cdr3_aa: CASSTRTGLYEQYF
v_call: TRBV19; j_call: TRBJ2-2; d_call: NA; clone_size: NA; cdr3_nt: TGTGCCAGTAGAAGGGGCCGCACTACCGGGGAGCTGTTTTTT; cdr3_aa: CASRRGRTTGELFF
v_call: TRBV7-2; j_call: TRBJ2-3; d_call: TRBD2; clone_size: NA; cdr3_nt: TGTGCCAGCAGCTTAGCTGGCGGGGGGGCCGGTGACTATACGCAGTATTTT; cdr3_aa: CASSLAGGGAGDYTQYF
v_call: TRBV7-8; j_call: TRBJ2-7; d_call: NA; clone_size: NA; cdr3_nt: TGTGCCAGCAGCGGATACTATACGTTGCAGTACTTC; cdr3_aa: CASSGYYTLQYF
v_call: TRBV5-1; j_call: TRBJ2-7; d_call: TRBD1; clone_size: few; cdr3_nt: TGCGCCAGCAGCTCCGGGACAGGCCTCTCCTACGAGCAGTACTTC; cdr3_aa: CASSSGTGLSYEQYF